Below are 21 T cell receptor beta chains sequenced from a single sample in a study of response to subunit inactivated influenza vaccine. TCRdb reanalysed the RT-PCR reads using MiXCR and keeps one entry per CDR3 protein. The sample consists of about 520,000 distinct CDR3 sequences, less than 30% of them appearing once. Material: CD4+ T cells sorted from PBMCs, obtained 4 to 6 days after vaccination. Receptors were obtained from a man aged 45-60 years who received an inactivated influenza vaccine.

This clonotype appeared a few times. V and J are TRBV20-1 and TRBJ1-1; D remains ambiguous. The CDR3 sequence is 12 residues long. Germline V lookup: CDR1 DFQATT, CDR2 SNEGSKA (reference sequence). Deletions cut 1 base from V and 2 bases from J, with 5 bases between. The CDR3 protein is CSARGVNTEAFF. CDR3 nucleotide sequence: TGCAGTGCTAGAGGAGTAAACACTGAAGCTTTCTTT.

This chain uses TRBV28 with TRBJ1-2; unclear D gene. CDR1 is MDHEN and CDR2 is SYDVKM in the germline V gene. This CDR3 has 12 residues. Trimming took off 6 bases at V and 1 base at J, with 6 bases between the two ends. CDR3 bases: TGTGCCAGCAGCCCACGTAACTATGGCTACACCTTC. Its translation is CASSPRNYGYTF.

The chain employs TRBV30 and TRBJ2-5; the D is unclear. The CDR3 runs to 13 residues. Germline assignment: CDR1 GTSNPN and CDR2 SVGIG (reference sequence). The ends were cut back, 3 bases at V and 7 bases at J, with 15 bases in the middle. This chain's CDR3 is CAWRDLSYLTQYF. The CDR3 nucleotides read TGTGCCTGGAGAGACTTGAGCTACCTGACCCAGTACTTC.

This clonotype occurred a few times. The V call is TRBV7-3, the J call TRBJ2-3; 7 bases are a match to TRBD2. The length of the CDR3 is 15 residues. V shed 1 base, J shed 3 bases, and the junction held 4 bases outside the gene matches. Germline CDR1 and CDR2: SGHTA and FQGTGA. The CDR3 loop is CASSLSGSGTDTQYF. The CDR3 nucleotides are TGTGCCAGCAGCTTAAGCGGGAGTGGGACAGATACGCAGTATTTT.

The V and J genes are TRBV4-1 and TRBJ1-2, with D possibly matching TRBD1 (5 bases). Trimming left V 4 bases short and J 3 bases short, with 9 bases between. Germline CDR1 and CDR2: MGHRA and YSYEKL. The CDR3 loop spans 13 amino acids. The chain's CDR3 is CASSPPGHYGYTF. CDR3 DNA: TGCGCCAGCAGCCCTCCGGGACACTATGGCTACACCTTC.

The chain recombines TRBV6-4 with TRBJ2-3; 8 bases fit TRBD2. Per germline, CDR1 MRHNA and CDR2 SNTAGT. The V and J ends lost 0 bases and 2 bases, in that order; junction bases with no gene match: 10. The CDR3 loop spans 18 amino acids. The chain's CDR3 is CASSDSPGVAGLTDTQYF. CDR3 sequence (DNA): TGTGCCAGCAGTGACTCCCCCGGGGTAGCGGGACTCACAGATACGCAGTATTTT.

This clonotype was recorded a few times. The genes are TRBV18 and TRBJ2-3; 7 bases are a match to TRBD2. CDR3 length: 16 residues. The V segment lost 0 bases and the J segment 5 bases; nucleotides outside the gene matches: 8. From germline, CDR1 is KGHSH and CDR2 LQKENI. CDR3 region: CASSPPMGGIRDTQYF. The CDR3 DNA sequence: TGTGCCAGCTCACCACCGATGGGGGGGATCCGAGATACGCAGTATTTT.

CDR3 nucleotides: TGCGCCAGCAGCTTCTCAGGGGTCTGGAACCAAGAGACCCAGTACTTC. Protein product: CASSFSGVWNQETQYF. This chain connects TRBV5-1 to TRBJ2-5; D is possibly TRBD1 (6 bases). Trimming left V 2 bases short and J 0 bases short, with 14 bases between. Germline CDR1 SGHRS, CDR2 YFSETQ. There are 16 residues in the CDR3.

The V and J genes are TRBV20-1 and TRBJ2-1; possible D gene TRBD2, 6 bases. Deletions cut 3 bases from V and 6 bases from J, with 9 bases between. The CDR3 is 12 amino acids. The germline CDR1 and CDR2 sequences are DFQATT and SNEGSKA (reference sequence). The CDR3 sequence is CSASGGPNEQFF. In DNA form, the CDR3 reads TGCAGTGCTAGCGGGGGACCCAATGAGCAGTTCTTC.

The chain has TRBV7-2 and TRBJ2-2; D not resolved. The germline CDR1 and CDR2 sequences are SGHTA and FQGNSA. CDR3 length: 17 amino acids. Trimming took 1 base from V and 2 from J, leaving 14 bases between them. For the CDR3, the DNA is TGTGCCAGCAGCTTAGTCGCCGGATGGAGCAACACCGGGGAGCTGTTTTTT. Encoded protein: CASSLVAGWSNTGELFF.

This clonotype has only a few counts. The CDR3 sequence is CSAQTVSNQPQHF. The CDR3 coding sequence is TGCAGTGCTCAGACAGTTAGCAATCAGCCCCAGCATTTT. This chain connects TRBV20-1 to TRBJ1-5; possible D gene TRBD1, 5 bases. This CDR3 has 13 amino acids. With 5 bases removed from V and 0 bases from J, the gap between germline ends came to 8 bases. Germline V gene lookup returns CDR1 DFQATT and CDR2 SNEGSKA (reference sequence).

The chain is built from TRBV12-3 or TRBV12-4 and TRBJ2-7, with 9 bases lining up with TRBD2. The CDR3 loop spans 15 amino acids. V was pared by 2 bases and J by 7 bases, with 9 bases of the junction left unmatched. In DNA form, the CDR3 reads TGTGCCAGCAGTTTACTCCCTAGCGGGGTCCGGGAGCAGTACTTC. Its translation is CASSLLPSGVREQYF.

The V call is TRBV29-1, the J call TRBJ2-1, with D uncertain. V was pared by 4 bases and J by 5 bases, with 9 bases between. The CDR3 loop spans 12 amino acids. The V gene's germline CDR1 is SQVTM and CDR2 ANQGSEA. The DNA of the CDR3 is TGCAGCGTTGGTCATGGTGACAATGAGCAGTTCTTC. This codes for CSVGHGDNEQFF.

This clonotype was seen only a few times. This chain uses TRBV5-1 with TRBJ2-1; D is unclear. The CDR3 covers 14 residues. The ends were cut back, 2 bases at V and 2 bases at J, with 8 bases in the middle. The V gene's germline CDR1 is SGHRS and CDR2 YFSETQ. CDR3 protein: CASSFPRTYNEQFF. The CDR3 nucleotides read TGCGCCAGCAGCTTCCCCCGAACCTACAATGAGCAGTTCTTC. The full variable domain, in which reference TRBV5-1 and TRBJ2-1 provide the parts outside the CDR3, is KAGVTQTPRYLIKTRGQQVTLSCSPISGHRSVSWYQQTPGQGLQFLFEYFSETQRNKGNFPGRFSGRQFSNSRSEMNVSTLELGDSALYLCASSFPRTYNEQFFGPGTRLTVL.

The genes are TRBV12-3 or TRBV12-4 and TRBJ1-1; D not resolved. The CDR3 is made up of 13 amino acids. The V gene lost 1 base and the J gene lost 12 bases, with 15 bases spanning the gap. CDR3 DNA sequence: TGTGCCAGCAGTTTAGGGCTCGCGACTCCCACTTTCTTT. Protein: CASSLGLATPTFF.

The V and J genes are TRBV18 and TRBJ2-7, with 10 positions matching TRBD1. CDR1 and CDR2 (germline): KGHSH, LQKENI. J was trimmed by 2 bases and V by 2 bases; bases with no gene match: 6. This CDR3 is 16 amino acids long. The CDR3 nucleotides are TGTGCCAGCTCACCAATAGCGGGACAGGGGACCTACGAGCAGTACTTC. This codes for CASSPIAGQGTYEQYF.

This clonotype was seen a handful of times. The V and J genes are TRBV6-1 and TRBJ1-5; maybe TRBD1 (6 bases). Trimming took 5 bases from V and 4 from J, leaving 15 bases between them. CDR3 length: 15 residues. Germline V CDR1 and CDR2: MNHNS, SASEGT. The CDR3 bases are TGTGCCAGCAGTAAACAGGGTATTCGGAATCAGCCCCAGCATTTT. This sequence encodes CASSKQGIRNQPQHF.

In this sample, this clonotype turned up many times. The chain carries TRBV12-3 or TRBV12-4 and TRBJ2-7; perhaps TRBD1 as D (6 bases). Trimming left V 5 bases short and J 5 bases short, with 10 bases between. The CDR3 consists of 12 residues. CDR3 DNA sequence: TGTGCCAGCAGTCGACAGGACCACGAGCAGTACTTC. Translation gives CASSRQDHEQYF.

This clonotype occurred a few times. This chain connects TRBV7-9 to TRBJ1-2; D ambiguous. V lost 3 bases, J lost 8 bases, and 16 bases lay in between. The CDR3 is made up of 14 amino acids. CDR1 and CDR2 (germline): SEHNR, FQNEAQ (reference sequence). The CDR3 loop reads CASSFASLIEGYTF. The CDR3 DNA reads as TGTGCCAGCAGCTTTGCGTCACTAATTGAAGGCTACACCTTC.

The V gene is TRBV7-7, the J gene TRBJ2-2, with 12 bases matching TRBD2. The length of the CDR3 is 16 residues. Germline V CDR1 and CDR2: SSHAT, FNYEAQ (reference sequence). V lost 5 bases and J lost 4; bases outside the gene matches: 5. DNA of the CDR3: TGTGCCAGCAGCCTTGGACTAGCGGGACCCACCGGGGAGCTGTTTTTT. Translated, it gives CASSLGLAGPTGELFF.

This chain joins TRBV6-1 and TRBJ2-5; TRBD1 is a possible D gene (5 bases). V lost 10 bases and J lost 5, with 17 bases in between. The CDR3 has 13 amino acids. The germline gives CDR1 MNHNS, CDR2 SASEGT. The CDR3 DNA reads TGTGCCACCAGGGCCCTTCGAAGGGAGACCCAGTACTTC. This codes for CATRALRRETQYF.